This section outlines one T cell receptor (beta chain) sequence together with its context. The antigen is undetermined. This record belongs to a study of early T cells in non-severe SARS-CoV-2 infection. Individual cDNA molecules were tagged with unique molecular identifiers, the study reported. TCRdb independently ran MiXCR on the 5' RACE reads; one entry per CDR3 protein. Seen here are approximately 32,000 distinct CDR3 sequences, around 3.9% observed once, and the top ten hold 5.5% to 6%. Study-wide results and caveats: Matching with VDJdb favored anti-spike CD8 responses (missing private and CD4 specificities).

Sequenced material: whole blood. The receptor's source is an adult who was a healthcare worker with PCR-confirmed SARS-CoV-2 infection or an uninfected control (not recorded which).

The DNA of the CDR3 is TGTGCCAGCAGCCGGGGAGGGGATCAGCCCCAGCATTTT. As protein: CASSRGGDQPQHF. The chain recombines TRBV7-9 with TRBJ1-5, with D possibly matching TRBD1 (5 bases). Between the trimmed V and J ends, which lost 5 bases and 5 bases, there was a span of 10 bases. CDR3 length equals 13 residues. Germline V lookup: CDR1 SEHNR, CDR2 FQNEAQ (reference sequence).